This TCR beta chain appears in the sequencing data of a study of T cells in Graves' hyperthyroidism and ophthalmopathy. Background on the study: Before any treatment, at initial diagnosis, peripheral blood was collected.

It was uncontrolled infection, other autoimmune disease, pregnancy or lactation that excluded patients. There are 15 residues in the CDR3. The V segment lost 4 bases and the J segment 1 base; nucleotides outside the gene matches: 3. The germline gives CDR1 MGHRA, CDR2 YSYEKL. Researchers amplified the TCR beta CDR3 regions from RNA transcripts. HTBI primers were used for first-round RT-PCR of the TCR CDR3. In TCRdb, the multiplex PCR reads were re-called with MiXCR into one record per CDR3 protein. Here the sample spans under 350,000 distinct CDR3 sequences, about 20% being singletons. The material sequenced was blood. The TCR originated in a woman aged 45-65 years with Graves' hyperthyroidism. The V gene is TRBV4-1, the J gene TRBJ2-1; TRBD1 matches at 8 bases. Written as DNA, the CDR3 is TGCGCCAGCAGCCGGGGACAGGCATCCTACAATGAGCAGTTCTTC. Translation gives CASSRGQASYNEQFF.